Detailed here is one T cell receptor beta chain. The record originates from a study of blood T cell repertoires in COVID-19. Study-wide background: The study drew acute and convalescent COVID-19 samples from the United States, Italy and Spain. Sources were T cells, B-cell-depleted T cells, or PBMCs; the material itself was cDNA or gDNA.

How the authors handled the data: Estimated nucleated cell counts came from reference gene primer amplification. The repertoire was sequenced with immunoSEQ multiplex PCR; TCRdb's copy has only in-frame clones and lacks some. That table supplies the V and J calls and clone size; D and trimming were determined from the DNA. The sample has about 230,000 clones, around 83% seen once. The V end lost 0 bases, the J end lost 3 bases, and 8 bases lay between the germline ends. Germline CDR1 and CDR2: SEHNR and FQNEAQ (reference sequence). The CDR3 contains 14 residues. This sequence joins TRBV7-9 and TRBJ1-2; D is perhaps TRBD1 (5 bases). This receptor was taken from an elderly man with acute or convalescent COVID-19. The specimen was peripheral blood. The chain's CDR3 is CASSLAARDYGYTF. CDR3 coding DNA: TGTGCCAGCAGCTTAGCGGCCAGGGACTATGGCTACACCTTC.